This TCR beta chain was identified in a study of blood T cell repertoires in COVID-19. Study summary: Donors in the United States, Italy and Spain gave samples during acute or convalescent COVID-19. Sample material is recorded as cDNA or gDNA derived from T cells, B-cell-depleted T cells, or PBMCs.

Germline V CDR1 and CDR2: SGHRS, YFSETQ. The trim removed 3 bases at V and 3 bases at J, leaving 6 bases unmatched. This CDR3 has 14 residues. In the original processing: Reference gene primer amplification yielded estimated nucleated cell counts. Data came from immunoSEQ multiplex PCR; TCRdb stores just in-frame clones and leaves some out. The DNA was the basis for D and trimming; V, J and clone size are from that table. The top ten clones hold roughly 6% of a sample with approximately 100,000 clones, roughly 90% of them seen once. Sequenced input: peripheral blood. The source of this sequence is a human donor in a cohort sampled during active COVID-19. The chain carries TRBV5-1 and TRBJ2-7, with 7 bases matching TRBD1. In DNA form, the CDR3 reads TGCGCCAGCAGCTACAGGGGTAGTAACTACGAGCAGTACTTC. Its protein product is CASSYRGSNYEQYF.